This passage covers 25 T cell receptor beta chains from one sample sequenced in a study of T-cell reconstitution after alpha-beta-depleted transplantation in children. The TCRbeta library incorporated unique molecular identifiers. TCRdb independently ran MiXCR on the PCR reads; one entry per CDR3 protein. The sample has approximately 1,000,000 distinct CDR3 sequences, about 26% seen once; the top ten hold about 28%. The sequencing here drew on PBMCs, mostly from graft donor cells, taken 360 days after TCRalphabeta/CD19-depleted stem cell transplant. Receptors were obtained from a boy under two years old who had a stem cell transplant for SCID, so the T cells may come from the graft donor.

V usage is TRBV14 and J usage is TRBJ2-7; TRBD1 agrees at 10 bases. The V gene's germline CDR1 is SGHDN and CDR2 FVKESK. The length of the CDR3 is 15 residues. V shed 10 bases and J 5 bases; nucleotides not matched to a gene: 14. The chain's CDR3 is CAIEKTGQGCHEQYF. As DNA, the CDR3 is TGTGCCATCGAGAAGACGGGACAGGGGTGCCACGAGCAGTACTTC.

The rearrangement uses TRBV4-3 and TRBJ2-7, with 8 bases matching TRBD2. The CDR3 is 15 residues long. Germline assignment: CDR1 LGHNA and CDR2 YSLEER. V dropped 4 bases and J dropped 0; count of bases not matched to a gene: 5. The CDR3, as DNA: TGCGCCAGCAGCCCGAACAGCGGGAGCTCCTACGAGCAGTACTTC. It is translated as CASSPNSGSSYEQYF.

A few counts support this clonotype. V and J are TRBV3-1 and TRBJ1-2; tentatively, D is TRBD1 (5 bases). V was clipped by 4 bases and J by 0 bases, with 12 bases between them. CDR1 LGHDT and CDR2 YNNKEL come from the germline V gene (reference sequence). The CDR3 sequence is 15 residues long. CDR3 region: CASSLGQSANYGYTF. The CDR3 region has the DNA TGTGCCAGCAGCCTAGGACAATCAGCTAACTATGGCTACACCTTC.

This clonotype was counted a few times. V gene TRBV20-1 combines with J gene TRBJ2-7; weak D call: TRBD2 (5 bases). The CDR3 sequence is 12 residues long. The germline V gene has CDR1 DFQATT and CDR2 SNEGSKA (reference sequence). Trimming stripped 7 bases from V and 2 bases from J, with 12 bases between. DNA for the CDR3: TGCAGTGTAAGCGGCAGTACCTACGAGCAGTACTTC. It is translated as CSVSGSTYEQYF.

V gene TRBV9 combines with J gene TRBJ2-5; 9 bases line up with TRBD1. The V segment lost 0 bases and the J segment 5 bases; nucleotides outside the gene matches: 11. The V gene's germline CDR1 is SGDLS and CDR2 YYNGEE. The CDR3 extends over 17 amino acids. CDR3 region: CASSVVGDRGGFETQYF. The DNA of the CDR3 is TGTGCCAGCAGCGTAGTAGGAGACAGGGGGGGATTTGAGACCCAGTACTTC.

The chain has TRBV4-2 and TRBJ2-3, with 9 bases fitting TRBD2. Germline-derived CDR1 and CDR2 are LGHNA and YNFKEQ. V was pared by 0 bases and J by 2 bases, with 6 bases of the junction left unmatched. CDR3 length: 17 amino acids. The CDR3 region has the DNA TGTGCCAGCAGCCAAGATTTTGGGACTAGCCCCACAGATACGCAGTATTTT. This encodes CASSQDFGTSPTDTQYF.

This clonotype showed up just a few times. The V and J genes are TRBV4-1 and TRBJ2-7; D gene uncertain. Trimming took 3 bases from V and 3 from J, leaving 9 bases between them. Germline CDR1 and CDR2: MGHRA and YSYEKL. The CDR3 consists of 13 residues. The CDR3 nucleotides are TGCGCCAGCAGCCAGTCTTACATCTACGAGCAGTACTTC. Translating it yields CASSQSYIYEQYF.

V is TRBV29-1 and J is TRBJ2-3; D gene uncertain. The V gene lost 5 bases and the J gene lost 6 bases, with 15 bases spanning the gap. The CDR3 consists of 13 residues. Germline CDR1 SQVTM, CDR2 ANQGSEA. CDR3 amino acids: CSVKSVIADTQYF. DNA of the CDR3: TGCAGCGTTAAAAGCGTTATCGCGGATACGCAGTATTTT.

This clonotype was detected once. The V call is TRBV20-1, the J call TRBJ2-1; possible D gene TRBD2, 7 bases. The V gene lost 6 bases and the J gene lost 3 bases, with 12 bases spanning the gap. Germline V gene lookup returns CDR1 DFQATT and CDR2 SNEGSKA (reference sequence). The CDR3 extends over 13 amino acids. Written as DNA, the CDR3 is TGCAGTGCCGAGGGGGGGGGCTACAATGAGCAGTTCTTC. It specifies CSAEGGGYNEQFF.

The CDR3, as DNA: TGTGCCAGCACCTTGGGGGTGGGCACTGAAGCTTTCTTT. This encodes CASTLGVGTEAFF. The chain carries TRBV6-1 and TRBJ1-1; perhaps TRBD1 as D (5 bases). Trimming removed 7 bases from V and 4 bases from J, with 13 bases in between. This CDR3 comprises 13 residues. The germline CDR1 and CDR2 sequences are MNHNS and SASEGT.

V gene TRBV5-1 combines with J gene TRBJ2-1, with D maybe TRBD2 (6 bases). The CDR3 runs 16 residues. Germline assignment: CDR1 SGHRS and CDR2 YFSETQ. Trimming removed 0 bases from V and 0 bases from J, with 10 bases in between. The CDR3 region is CASSLDGGVSYNEQFF. CDR3 coding DNA: TGCGCCAGCAGCTTGGATGGCGGGGTCTCCTACAATGAGCAGTTCTTC.

The genes are TRBV5-1 and TRBJ2-3; 9 nucleotides match TRBD2. Trimming cost V 7 bases and J 2 bases; bases outside gene matches: 5. The CDR3 is 14 residues long. Per germline, CDR1 SGHRS and CDR2 YFSETQ. CDR3 amino acids: CASGSGGVTDTQYF. The CDR3 DNA reads as TGCGCCAGCGGTAGCGGGGGAGTCACAGATACGCAGTATTTT.

CDR3 amino acids: CASSPSKKAGAIRDTQYF. For the CDR3, the DNA is TGTGCCAGCAGCCCCAGTAAAAAAGCGGGGGCCATCAGGGATACGCAGTATTTT. The chain uses TRBV11-2 and TRBJ2-3; TRBD2 matches at 8 bases. Per germline, CDR1 SGHAT and CDR2 FQNNGV. V shed 5 bases and J 6 bases; nucleotides not matched to a gene: 19. The CDR3 has 18 residues.

The CDR3 sequence is CASRNGGAPYNEQFF. CDR3 nucleotides: TGTGCCAGCAGGAACGGGGGGGCCCCTTACAATGAGCAGTTCTTC. This chain connects TRBV6-1 to TRBJ2-1, with 8 bases that match TRBD2. The junction had 8 bases not matched to a gene; V was cut back by 6 bases and J by 4 bases. The CDR3 runs 15 residues. Germline CDR1 MNHNS, CDR2 SASEGT.

The rearrangement uses TRBV9 and TRBJ1-2, with no clear D. Trimming pared 1 base from V and 3 bases from J, leaving 13 bases between. The CDR3 is made up of 15 amino acids. Germline CDR1 and CDR2: SGDLS and YYNGEE. The CDR3 reads CASSVNVSPDYGYTF. The CDR3 nucleotides read TGTGCCAGCAGCGTAAACGTCAGCCCAGACTATGGCTACACCTTC. Using reference TRBV9 and TRBJ1-2 for the parts outside the CDR3, the full variable domain is DSGVTQTPKHLITATGQRVTLRCSPRSGDLSVYWYQQSLDQGLQFLIQYYNGEERAKGNILERFSAQQFPDLHSELNLSSLELGDSALYFCASSVNVSPDYGYTFGSGTRLTVV.

The V and J genes are TRBV4-2 and TRBJ2-3; TRBD1 or TRBD2 may be the D gene (6 bases each). Trimming stripped 8 bases from V and 3 bases from J, with 24 bases between. The length of the CDR3 is 17 residues. CDR1 LGHNA and CDR2 YNFKEQ come from the germline V gene. CDR3 sequence (DNA): TGTGCCAGCGGCCGCCCCCGGGGGCGGGAAGGGACAGATACGCAGTATTTT. This sequence encodes CASGRPRGREGTDTQYF.

The V gene is TRBV9, the J gene TRBJ2-5; 11 bases fit TRBD2. Germline CDR1 is SGDLS and CDR2 is YYNGEE. V lost 0 bases to trimming and J lost 0 bases; unmatched junction nucleotides: 1. This CDR3 region has 16 residues. CDR3 nucleotide sequence: TGTGCCAGCAGCGTAGCTAGCGGGGGGTACCAAGAGACCCAGTACTTC. It is translated as CASSVASGGYQETQYF.

The chain carries TRBV7-2 and TRBJ1-2; 9 nucleotides match TRBD1. The V and J ends lost 2 bases and 0 bases, in that order; junction bases with no gene match: 1. CDR1 is SGHTA and CDR2 is FQGNSA in the germline V gene. The CDR3 has 15 amino acids. In DNA, the CDR3 is TGTGCCAGCAGCTTATGGGACAGGGCTAACTATGGCTACACCTTC. Translation: CASSLWDRANYGYTF.

This clonotype showed up just a few times. The J gene is TRBJ2-6, the V gene TRBV4-1, with 7 bases matching TRBD1. V lost 1 base to trimming and J lost 0 bases; unmatched junction nucleotides: 3. Germline V gives CDR1 MGHRA, CDR2 YSYEKL. This CDR3 has 17 amino acids. This CDR3 is CASSQGTGHSGANVLTF. For the CDR3, the DNA is TGCGCCAGCAGCCAAGGGACAGGACACTCTGGGGCCAACGTCCTGACTTTC.

In its sample, this clonotype was seen many times. V is TRBV28 and J is TRBJ2-3; TRBD2 agrees at 8 bases. Germline CDR1 and CDR2: MDHEN and SYDVKM. The junction had 6 bases not matched to a gene; V was cut back by 8 bases and J by 2 bases. This CDR3 region has 14 residues. The CDR3 nucleotides read TGTGCCAGCGGTACTAGCGGTGACACAGATACGCAGTATTTT. This gives the protein CASGTSGDTDTQYF.

V is TRBV4-1 and J is TRBJ1-1; D is undetermined. The CDR3 consists of 11 residues. Germline V gene lookup returns CDR1 MGHRA and CDR2 YSYEKL. V lost 2 bases and J 8 bases, leaving 6 bases between the germline ends. The CDR3 spells CASSQNQEAFF. CDR3 nucleotide sequence: TGCGCCAGCAGCCAAAACCAGGAAGCTTTCTTT.

In DNA form, the CDR3 reads TGTGCCAGCAGGGCTCAACACTGGAGCTCCTACGAGCAGTACTTC. Translated, it gives CASRAQHWSSYEQYF. This sequence joins TRBV6-2 or TRBV6-3 and TRBJ2-7; D is unclear. CDR3 length equals 15 residues. Germline values: CDR1 MNHEY, CDR2 SVGEGT. The V and J ends lost 6 bases and 0 bases respectively, with 15 bases between them.

The chain uses TRBV5-1 and TRBJ2-4, with a weak D call TRBD2 (6 bases). The V and J ends lost 0 bases and 12 bases respectively, with 16 bases between them. The CDR3 length is 14 residues. Germline V lookup: CDR1 SGHRS, CDR2 YFSETQ. CDR3 sequence reads: CASSLVRGGSPQYF. Written as DNA, the CDR3 is TGCGCCAGCAGCTTGGTTAGGGGAGGCAGCCCTCAGTACTTC.

This chain uses TRBV5-1 with TRBJ2-7, with unresolved D. Trimming shortened V by 2 bases and J by 3 bases, and 12 bases separated the two germline ends. Germline lookup yields CDR1 SGHRS and CDR2 YFSETQ. This CDR3 is built from 14 residues. CDR3 in amino acids: CASSFGPPGYEQYF. CDR3 coding DNA: TGCGCCAGCAGCTTCGGCCCCCCCGGCTACGAGCAGTACTTC. The whole variable domain, remainder taken from reference TRBV5-1 and TRBJ2-7, is KAGVTQTPRYLIKTRGQQVTLSCSPISGHRSVSWYQQTPGQGLQFLFEYFSETQRNKGNFPGRFSGRQFSNSRSEMNVSTLELGDSALYLCASSFGPPGYEQYFGPGTRLTVT.

This clonotype was seen at least ten times. The chain couples TRBV20-1 to TRBJ2-7, with a weak D call TRBD2 (6 bases). Trimming cost V 5 bases and J 1 base, with 6 bases left between them. The CDR3 has 11 residues. Germline V gene lookup returns CDR1 DFQATT and CDR2 SNEGSKA (reference sequence). For the CDR3, the DNA is TGCAGTGCTGGGGGGTCCTACGAGCAGTACTTC. Translating gives CSAGGSYEQYF.